Listed here are 4 T cell receptor beta chains from one sample, sequenced in a study of blood T cell repertoires in COVID-19. Generated by immunoSEQ multiplex PCR, the TCRdb table keeps only in-frame clones and is missing some. The sample has around 270,000 clones; 88% are singletons. The sample consisted of PBMCs or T cells enriched from blood (not recorded which). Every receptor here comes from a woman aged 40 to 50 who had been exposed to COVID-19.

The V gene is TRBV18, the J gene TRBJ2-1, with D possibly being TRBD2 (5 bases). Trimming stripped 2 bases from V and 8 bases from J, with 13 bases between. Germline CDR1 KGHSH, CDR2 LQKENI. This CDR3 has 14 amino acids. As DNA, the CDR3 is TGTGCCAGCTCACCAAGGGCAGGAGGCGATGAGCAGTTCTTC. It encodes CASSPRAGGDEQFF.

The chain has TRBV6-2 or TRBV6-3 and TRBJ2-7; TRBD2 matches at 10 bases. The germline gives CDR1 MNHEY, CDR2 SVGEGT. J gave up 7 bases and V 6 bases, and 12 bases lay outside the gene matches. This CDR3 has 15 residues. This CDR3 reads CASSDQLAGSGEQYV. CDR3 in DNA: TGTGCCAGCAGCGACCAACTAGCGGGATCGGGGGAGCAGTACGTC.

The rearrangement uses TRBV3-1 (or the pseudogene TRBV3-2) and TRBJ1-2; D gene ambiguous. This CDR3 is built from 12 residues. Trimming took off 0 bases at V and 6 bases at J, with 5 bases between the two ends. Germline-derived CDR1 and CDR2 are LGHDT and YNNKEL (reference sequence). The CDR3 reads CASSQDPDGYTF. As DNA, the CDR3 is TGTGCCAGCAGCCAAGACCCAGATGGCTACACCTTC.

The rearrangement links TRBV6-5 to TRBJ2-7; 7 bases align to TRBD1. Germline values: CDR1 MNHEY, CDR2 SVGAGI. Trimming cost V 2 bases and J 2 bases; bases outside gene matches: 9. CDR3 length: 16 amino acids. The CDR3 region is CASSYGTSGTAYEQYF. The DNA of the CDR3 is TGTGCCAGCAGTTACGGAACGTCCGGGACAGCCTACGAGCAGTACTTC.